This T cell receptor beta chain was obtained from a study of graft-versus-host responses after intestinal transplantation. Study-wide context: Transplant recipients had multivisceral, liver-intestinal, or isolated intestinal grafts. The study gave all recipients anti-thymocyte globulin induction, then tacrolimus and steroids for roughly 3 years.

Data came from immunoSEQ multiplex PCR; TCRdb stores just in-frame clones and leaves some out. The sample has around 15,000 clones, more than 75% seen once. Remarks on this clone: Its target is unknown.

Findings and caveats of the study: Declining HvG levels early post-transplant were linked to peak circulating GvH clone levels. GvH clones turned up in recipient marrow; some had shown up first in ileum or blood.

CDR3 size: 12 residues. The sample in question was bone marrow, obtained 125 days after intestinal transplantation. The source of this sequence is a human patient who received an intestinal transplant, so some T cells may come from the graft donor. The V gene is TRBV21-1, the J gene TRBJ2-5; the table's D call of TRBD1 was not tested on the DNA. TRBV21-1 is recorded as a pseudogene. The CDR3 DNA reads as TGTGCCAGCAGCTGGGCTGCGGAGACCCAGTACTTC. It is translated as CASSWAAETQYF.